A selection of T cell receptor beta chains follows, all from one sample in a study of OX40 agonist ivuxolimab in advanced cancers. Some clones are missing from TCRdb's copy, which holds only in-frame ones; the method was immunoSEQ multiplex PCR. The data contain 16,000 or so clones, 70% to 90% of them singletons. The source material was CD4+ or CD8+ T cells sorted from blood, sampled in a trial of the OX40 agonist ivuxolimab. These receptors all stem from an adult with an advanced solid tumor such as melanoma, head and neck, liver or kidney cancer. CDR3s include the opening cysteine and the closing phenylalanine or tryptophan. Fields, in order: clone size, D gene, CDR3 length, J gene, V gene, CDR3 DNA, CDR3 protein. D genes are given only for firm matches. Some rows have no size entry. The others give once, few or many, or a class for an expanded clone.

>once|.|12|TRBJ2-6|TRBV29-1
TGCAGCGCCGGCGGTGGGGCCAACGTCCTGACTTTC
CSAGGGANVLTF
>.|.|11|TRBJ2-7|TRBV7-2
TGTGCCAGCAGCTTGAACTACGAGCAGTACTTC
CASSLNYEQYF
>.|.|15|TRBJ2-5|TRBV28
TGTGCCAGCAGTTCAGACAGAAAGCGAAAAGAGACCCAGTACTTC
CASSSDRKRKETQYF
>.|.|15|TRBJ2-3|TRBV9
TGTGCCAGCAGCGTACAGGCAGGGGAGACAGATACGCAGTATTTT
CASSVQAGETDTQYF
>.|TRBD2|14|TRBJ2-1|TRBV4-2
TGTGCCAGCAGCCAGGGACTAGTGGTCAATGAGCAGTTCTTC
CASSQGLVVNEQFF
>.|.|13|TRBJ1-2|TRBV27
TGTGCCAGCAGGTCCGGGACGGTCTATGGCTACACCTTC
CASRSGTVYGYTF
>.|.|16|TRBJ2-6|TRBV11-2
TGTGCCAGCAGCTTAGGTCGACCGTCCGGGGCCAACGTCCTGACTTTC
CASSLGRPSGANVLTF
>.|.|15|TRBJ2-7|TRBV10-3
TGTGCCATCAGTGATCAGACAGGCTACTCCTACGAGCAGTACTTC
CAISDQTGYSYEQYF
>once|.|18|TRBJ2-6|TRBV19
TGTGCCAGTAGTAGCGGGACGGACTTCTACTCTGGGGCCAACGTCCAGACTTTC
CASSSGTDFYSGANVQTF
>.|.|15|TRBJ1-1|TRBV5-6
TGTGCCAGCAGCTTGGGGTGGGGAGGGAACACTGAAGCTTTCTTT
CASSLGWGGNTEAFF
>.|.|14|TRBJ2-7|TRBV7-8
TGTGCCAGCAGCTTACCGGACACCCCCTACGAGCAGTACTTC
CASSLPDTPYEQYF
>.|.|13|TRBJ1-1|TRBV7-2
TGTGCCGGGCGGGCGACCCGGAACACTGAAGCTTTCTTT
CAGRATRNTEAFF
>.|TRBD2|14|TRBJ2-7|TRBV28
TGTGCCAGCAGTTCCCCCGGGAGGAACTACGAGCAGTACTTC
CASSSPGRNYEQYF
>.|.|14|TRBJ1-1|TRBV2
TGTGCCAGCAGTGAACTCGGACCCATCACTGAAGCTTTCTTT
CASSELGPITEAFF
>.|.|12|TRBJ1-2|TRBV7-9
TGTGCCAGCAGCCGGGACTCCTATGGCTACACCTTC
CASSRDSYGYTF
>.|.|13|TRBJ1-3|TRBV6-6
TGTGCCAGCATCACCGGCTCTGGAAACACCATATATTTT
CASITGSGNTIYF
>.|TRBD2|15|TRBJ2-5|TRBV5-8
TGTGCCAGCAGCTTGGCCAACCTAGCGGGCCAGACCCAGTACTTC
CASSLANLAGQTQYF
>.|.|14|TRBJ1-4|TRBV5-1
TGCGCCAGCAGCGGGGACGGAACTAATGAAAAACTGTTTTTT
CASSGDGTNEKLFF
>.|.|13|TRBJ1-5|TRBV7-9
TGTGCCAGCAGCTTCGGTCCCGATCAGCCCCAGCATTTT
CASSFGPDQPQHF
>.|TRBD2|16|TRBJ2-2|TRBV7-9
TGTGCCAGCAGCTTAGCTAGCGGGGGGAACACCGGGGAGCTGTTTTTT
CASSLASGGNTGELFF
>.|.|12|TRBJ2-7|TRBV5-4
TGTGCCAGCAGTGAACGCACCGACGAGCAGTACTTC
CASSERTDEQYF
>.|.|14|TRBJ2-1|TRBV7-3
TGTGCCAGCAGCTTCCGAGGACCGGACAATGAGCAGTTCTTC
CASSFRGPDNEQFF
>.|TRBD2|14|TRBJ2-2|TRBV15
TGTGCCACCAGCAAGACTAGCGGTTCCGGGGAGCTGTTTTTT
CATSKTSGSGELFF
>.|.|11|TRBJ2-5|TRBV7-3
TGTGCCAGCCGTTCCCCAGAGACCCAGTACTTC
CASRSPETQYF
>.|TRBD1|15|TRBJ2-5|TRBV6-4
TGTGCCAGCATAACGGACAGGGGGCGCCGAGAGACCCAGTACTTC
CASITDRGRRETQYF
>once|.|15|TRBJ2-1|TRBV5-1
TGCGCCAGCAGCTTGGGGAAGGGGCCAGACAATGAGCAGTTCTTC
CASSLGKGPDNEQFF
>.|.|14|TRBJ2-1|TRBV2
TGTGCCAGCAGTGCCAGCGTAGCCTACAATGAGCAGTTCTTC
CASSASVAYNEQFF
>.|.|11|TRBJ1-4|TRBV5-1
TGCGCCAGCAGCTTTTCAGGTTGGTCGCTTTTT
CASSFSGWSLF
>few|TRBD1|14|TRBJ2-7|TRBV10-3
TGTGCCATCAAAGACGACAGGGGAGAGAACGAGCAGTACTTC
CAIKDDRGENEQYF
>.|TRBD2|18|TRBJ2-5|TRBV11-2
TGTGCCAGCAGCTTAGTAGGACTAGCGGGAGGCGGACAAGAGACCCAGTACTTC
CASSLVGLAGGGQETQYF
>.|TRBD1|15|TRBJ1-2|TRBV9
TGTGCCAGCAGCGTAGCCGGGACAGCTAACTATGGCTACACCTTC
CASSVAGTANYGYTF
>.|.|14|TRBJ1-1|TRBV6-5
TGTGCCAGCAGTTACTCTTCCGGAACCCATGAAGCTTTCTTT
CASSYSSGTHEAFF
>.|.|11|TRBJ1-2|TRBV28
TGTGCCAGCAGTTTACAAGGGGGCTACACCTTC
CASSLQGGYTF
>.|TRBD1|16|TRBJ2-7|TRBV9
TGTGCCAGCAGCGTAGGGGGGGACAGGCACTCCTACGAGCAGTACTTC
CASSVGGDRHSYEQYF
>.|.|16|TRBJ2-7|TRBV10-1
TGCGCCAGCAGTTCGGGGCTATCTAAATACCTTTACGAGCAGTACTTC
CASSSGLSKYLYEQYF
>.|.|13|TRBJ1-5|TRBV14
TGTGCCAGCAGCGTCATACAGAATCAGCCCCAGCATTTT
CASSVIQNQPQHF
>.|.|14|TRBJ2-7|TRBV7-9
TGTGCCAGCAGCTTCAGCGGTTCTGAGGGCGAGCAGTACTTC
CASSFSGSEGEQYF
>few|.|13|TRBJ2-1|TRBV6-1
TGTGCCAGCAAGAGGGAACAACAGAATGAGCAGTTCTTC
CASKREQQNEQFF
>.|.|14|TRBJ2-1|TRBV2
TGTGCCAGCAGTGTCACTAGGTCCTACAATGAGCAGTTCTTC
CASSVTRSYNEQFF
>once|TRBD1|15|TRBJ1-6|TRBV6-5
TGTGCCAGCGCGAGACAGGGGTCTGGGAATTCACCCCTCCACTTT
CASARQGSGNSPLHF
>.|TRBD1|13|TRBJ1-2|TRBV18
TGTGCCAGCTCACAGGGACAGGGGGATGGCTACACCTTC
CASSQGQGDGYTF
>.|.|15|TRBJ2-7|TRBV4-1
TGCGCCAGCAGCCAAGGTTTCACTGTGGCCTACGAGCAGTACTTC
CASSQGFTVAYEQYF
>.|TRBD1|16|TRBJ2-5|TRBV5-4
TGTGCCAGCAGCCCGGACGGGACAGGGGGGCGGGAGACCCAGTACTTC
CASSPDGTGGRETQYF
>.|TRBD2|15|TRBJ2-7|TRBV7-9
TGTGCCAGCAGCTTAGGTAGCGGGAGGGCGTACGAGCAGTACTTC
CASSLGSGRAYEQYF
>.|.|13|TRBJ1-2|TRBV11-1
TGTGCCAGCAGCTTCTCAAGTAACTATGGCTACACCTTC
CASSFSSNYGYTF
>.|TRBD1|15|TRBJ1-2|TRBV28
TGTGCCAGCAGATCCGGGACAGGGCCCGACTATGGCTACACCTTC
CASRSGTGPDYGYTF
>.|.|14|TRBJ1-1|TRBV6-1
TGTGCCAGCAGTGATGCCGGCGGGAACACTGAAGCTTTCTTT
CASSDAGGNTEAFF
>.|TRBD1|12|TRBJ1-1|TRBV30
TGTGCCTGGAGCAGGGGGCGCTCTGAAGCTTTCTTT
CAWSRGRSEAFF
>.|TRBD2|17|TRBJ2-3|TRBV5-1
TGCGCCAGCAGCGCTGCGGGACTAGCGGGTAGCACAGATACGCAGTATTTT
CASSAAGLAGSTDTQYF
>.|.|15|TRBJ1-5|TRBV27
TGTGCCAGCCGTACATTTTACAGGAGAGATCAGCCCCAGCATTTT
CASRTFYRRDQPQHF
>.|.|11|TRBJ2-7|TRBV7-9
TGTGCCAGCAGCTCATCGGGGGAGCAGTACTTC
CASSSSGEQYF
>once|.|16|TRBJ1-1|TRBV6-1
TGTGCCAGCAGTGGAGTCTTTTCGTTGGTAAAGGCTGAAGCTTTCTTT
CASSGVFSLVKAEAFF
>.|TRBD2|16|TRBJ2-3|TRBV6-5
TGTGCCAGCAGTTACGTAGCGGGAGGATTTGGAGATACGCAGTATTTT
CASSYVAGGFGDTQYF
>.|.|13|TRBJ2-7|TRBV11-2
TGTGCCAGCAGCCCAACCCGGAGATACGAGCAGTACTTC
CASSPTRRYEQYF
>.|TRBD1|15|TRBJ1-2|TRBV28
TGTGCCAGCAGTTTCCCGACAGGGGGTACCTATGGCTACACCTTC
CASSFPTGGTYGYTF
>once|.|15|TRBJ1-4|TRBV27
TGTGCCAGCAGTAGGGCAGGTACAACTAATGAAAAACTGTTTTTT
CASSRAGTTNEKLFF
>.|.|13|TRBJ2-7|TRBV4-1
TGCGCCAGCAGCCAAGACCCGCCTAGCGAGCAGTACTTC
CASSQDPPSEQYF
>.|TRBD1|14|TRBJ1-1|TRBV7-9
TGTGCCAGCAGCTTAGGACAGGGCTCGGGGGGAGCTTTCTTT
CASSLGQGSGGAFF
>.|.|16|TRBJ2-5|TRBV28
TGTGCCAGCAGTTCCCCGGGGGCGGGGGAGACAAAGACCCAGTACTTC
CASSSPGAGETKTQYF